This is a list of T cell receptor beta chains from one sample in a study of shared clonotypes between healthy human individuals. The protocol was immunoSEQ multiplex PCR, while the TCRdb copy is restricted to in-frame clones and leaves out a portion. The sample yields 1.5 million to 2.5 million clones, about 95% seen once. Material for sequencing was naive CD8+ T cells sorted from blood. These receptors came from a young man in good health. Both conserved end residues are part of each CDR3. The D gene is left open where the match is weak. Clone sizes are given selectively: once, few, many, or a class where the clone is expanded.

V gene	D gene	clone size	J gene	CDR3 DNA	CDR3 protein
TRBV9	-	-	TRBJ2-1	TGTGCCAGCACCTCGGACCTCAACAATGAGCAGTTCTTC	CASTSDLNNEQFF
TRBV11-2	-	-	TRBJ2-5	TGTGCCAGCAGCACAAGACTCGAGATTCAAGAGACCCAGTACTTC	CASSTRLEIQETQYF
TRBV19	TRBD1	-	TRBJ1-5	TGTGCCAGTAGTCCCCAGGGGGCGTTAGGAAGCAATCAGCCCCAGCATTTT	CASSPQGALGSNQPQHF
TRBV6-5	-	-	TRBJ2-1	TGTGCCAGCAGTTACTCCCAAAGCTCCTACAATGAGCAGTTCTTC	CASSYSQSSYNEQFF
TRBV10-3	-	-	TRBJ2-5	TGTGCCACCGGAAGTGACGAGACCCAGTACTTC	CATGSDETQYF
TRBV7-2	TRBD2	once	TRBJ2-2	TGTGCCAGCAGCCCCCATGGACTAGCGGGAGTTGACGGGGAGCTGTTTTTT	CASSPHGLAGVDGELFF
TRBV4-3	-	-	TRBJ2-3	TGCGCCAGCAGCCACCTTGACGGCGGAATGGATACGCAGTATTTT	CASSHLDGGMDTQYF
TRBV4-1	TRBD1	once	TRBJ2-7	TGCGCCAGCAGTTATGACAGGGACTCCTACGAGCAGTACTTC	CASSYDRDSYEQYF
TRBV6-5	-	-	TRBJ1-5	TGTGCCAGCAGTTACTCTGAGGGGAGGAGGGTCCAGCATTTT	CASSYSEGRRVQHF
TRBV7-9	TRBD2	-	TRBJ2-7	TGTGCCAGCAGCTTAACGGGAGGGCCGGGGGAGCAGTACTTC	CASSLTGGPGEQYF
TRBV19	-	-	TRBJ1-1	TGTGCCAGTAGTCTAAACACTGAAGCTTTCTTT	CASSLNTEAFF
TRBV27	TRBD2	-	TRBJ2-7	TGTGCCAGCAGTTTACTCGGGGGGAACTACGAGCAGTACTTC	CASSLLGGNYEQYF
TRBV27	-	-	TRBJ2-7	TGTGCCAGCGGGAGAACCGGGACTTTCCCCTACGAGCAGTACTTC	CASGRTGTFPYEQYF
TRBV28	-	-	TRBJ2-7	TGTGCCAGCAGTTTAGTTCCCTCAAGGCAGCCTTCCTACGAGCAGTACTTC	CASSLVPSRQPSYEQYF
TRBV19	-	-	TRBJ2-7	TGTGCCAGTAGGGGAATTGTGGCTTCTACCTACGAGCAGTACTTC	CASRGIVASTYEQYF
TRBV10-2	-	-	TRBJ2-4	TGCGCCAGCAGTGGGTACGACGAAAACATTCAGTACTTC	CASSGYDENIQYF
TRBV27	-	-	TRBJ1-2	TGTGCCAGCAGCCTGGGGGGGACTAACTATGGCTACACCTTC	CASSLGGTNYGYTF
TRBV19	-	-	TRBJ1-2	TGTGCCAGTAGACGCAGGGATAATGGAGATGGCTACACCTTC	CASRRRDNGDGYTF
TRBV7-8	TRBD1	-	TRBJ2-3	TGTGCCAGCAGCTCCTTTCTAGGACAGGTCACAGATACGCAGTATTTT	CASSSFLGQVTDTQYF
TRBV2	-	-	TRBJ2-1	TGTGCCAGCCGAGGGGGGTCCTACAATGAGCAGTTCTTC	CASRGGSYNEQFF
TRBV10-3	-	-	TRBJ2-7	TGTGCCATCAGTTTCGGGTCGGTCGGCTACGAGCAGTACTTC	CAISFGSVGYEQYF
TRBV27	-	-	TRBJ1-1	TGTGCCAGCAGTCCAAGCACAAGGGAATTCGGCACTGAAGCTTTCTTT	CASSPSTREFGTEAFF